Each of the 14 T cell receptor beta chains below was sequenced from the same sample in a study of blood T cell repertoires in COVID-19. This table comes from immunoSEQ multiplex PCR, and its TCRdb copy is limited to in-frame clones, with some not included. There are about 280,000 clones in the sample; roughly 90% occur only once, and roughly 13% lies in the top ten. Input material: peripheral blood. The receptors shown here come from a woman in her 70s with COVID-19, enrolled during active disease.

The chain carries TRBV10-3 and TRBJ2-1; 8 bases match TRBD2. The germline gives CDR1 ENHRY, CDR2 SYGVKD. The CDR3 runs to 16 residues. V trimming: 5 bases; J trimming: 5 bases; junction bases outside the gene matches: 11. CDR3 DNA: TGTGCCATCAGTCCTTGGGCGGGGGGCTCAAACAATGAGCAGTTCTTC. Translation: CAISPWAGGSNNEQFF.

This sequence joins TRBV19 and TRBJ2-7, with a weak D call TRBD1 (6 bases). Germline CDR1 and CDR2: LNHDA and SQIVND (reference sequence). The CDR3 is 14 amino acids. The ends were cut back, 2 bases at V and 3 bases at J, with 11 bases in the middle. CDR3 DNA sequence: TGTGCCAGTAGTATATCAGGGGATGGCTACGAGCAGTACTTC. It codes for CASSISGDGYEQYF.

The V call is TRBV24-1, the J call TRBJ1-2; possible D gene TRBD1, 6 bases. Germline CDR1 reads KGHDR; CDR2 reads SFDVKD. V lost 3 bases and J 0 bases, leaving 10 bases between the germline ends. This CDR3 is 15 amino acids long. The CDR3 DNA reads as TGTGCCACCAGTGATCCGGACAGTTCTAACTATGGCTACACCTTC. Amino acid sequence: CATSDPDSSNYGYTF.

The rearrangement joins TRBV3-1 (or the pseudogene TRBV3-2) to TRBJ1-5; D perhaps matches TRBD1 (5 bases). The germline V and J ends were trimmed by 1 base and 9 bases, with 7 bases remaining between them. CDR1 and CDR2 from the germline V gene are LGHDT and YNNKEL (reference sequence). This CDR3 is 12 amino acids long. The CDR3 bases are TGTGCCAGCAGCCAAGGGGGGGGGCCCCAGCATTTT. This codes for CASSQGGGPQHF.

This chain links TRBV6-6 with TRBJ1-2; D is ambiguous. The CDR3 has 12 residues. V was pared by 6 bases and J by 5 bases, with 10 bases between. CDR1 and CDR2 from the germline V gene are MNHNY and SVGAGI (reference sequence). CDR3 amino acids: CASSISDYGYTF. In DNA form, the CDR3 reads TGTGCCAGCAGCATCAGTGATTATGGCTACACCTTC.

The chain uses TRBV9 and TRBJ1-2; 8 bases fit TRBD1. Germline CDR1 SGDLS, CDR2 YYNGEE. After removal of 4 bases from V and 8 bases from J, the junction contained 7 bases not matched to a gene. This CDR3 is built from 13 residues. The CDR3 nucleotides are TGTGCCAGCAGCACGACAGGGGAGGGAGGCTACACCTTC. This codes for CASSTTGEGGYTF.

At least ten counts were recorded for this clone. The CDR3 here is CASSVGGQADQPQHF. The CDR3 region has the DNA TGTGCCAGCAGCGTAGGGGGACAGGCTGATCAGCCCCAGCATTTT. V usage is TRBV9 and J usage is TRBJ1-5, with 8 bases matching TRBD1. The CDR3 is 15 residues long. Trimming took 0 bases from V and 5 from J; bases not matched to a gene: 4. In germline, CDR1 is SGDLS, CDR2 YYNGEE.

The chain combines TRBV5-1 with TRBJ2-7; 7 positions agree with TRBD2. The CDR3 length is 14 residues. With V trimmed by 4 bases and J by 5 bases, 9 bases remained unmatched. In germline, CDR1 is SGHRS, CDR2 YFSETQ. The CDR3 reads CASSRRGSPDEQYF. The CDR3, as DNA: TGCGCCAGCAGCCGGCGGGGGTCGCCCGACGAGCAGTACTTC.

The chain employs TRBV19 and TRBJ1-1; 8 positions match TRBD1. This CDR3 contains 17 residues. CDR1 LNHDA and CDR2 SQIVND come from the germline V gene (reference sequence). The J segment lost 3 bases and the V segment lost 5 bases, leaving 14 bases of the junction unmatched. The CDR3 nucleotides read TGTGCCAGTAGTTCTACCGGGACAGGAAGGATATACACTGAAGCTTTCTTT. Its protein product is CASSSTGTGRIYTEAFF.

V usage is TRBV13 and J usage is TRBJ2-7, with TRBD2 identical over 11 bases. Germline CDR1 and CDR2: PRHDT and FYEKMQ (reference sequence). CDR3 length: 16 amino acids. Trimming cost V 5 bases and J 0 bases; bases outside gene matches: 6. CDR3 sequence: CASSARTSGRSYEQYF. In DNA form, the CDR3 reads TGTGCCAGCAGCGCCCGGACTAGCGGGCGCTCCTACGAGCAGTACTTC.

The V gene is TRBV5-6, the J gene TRBJ2-7; D not resolved. The CDR3 is made up of 15 amino acids. Deletions cut 2 bases from V and 0 bases from J, with 12 bases between. Germline lookup yields CDR1 SGHDT and CDR2 YYEEEE. Here the CDR3 reads CASSFGFSLSYEQYF. CDR3 nucleotide sequence: TGTGCCAGCAGCTTCGGTTTCTCCCTCTCCTACGAGCAGTACTTC.

In this sample, this clone turned up many times. The chain couples TRBV11-3 to TRBJ2-2; 7 nucleotides match TRBD2. V lost 5 bases and J lost 2; bases outside the gene matches: 17. The CDR3 is 19 residues long. The V gene's germline CDR1 is SGHNT and CDR2 YENEEA. CDR3 DNA: TGTGCCAGCAGCCCCACCCGTATATTAGCGGGCTACAACACCGGGGAGCTGTTTTTT. Its protein is CASSPTRILAGYNTGELFF.

V usage is TRBV3-1 (or the pseudogene TRBV3-2) and J usage is TRBJ2-7; 9 nucleotides line up with TRBD1. V lost 5 bases and J lost 3; bases outside the gene matches: 2. The CDR3 is 13 residues long. CDR1 LGHDT and CDR2 YNNKEL come from the germline V gene (reference sequence). CDR3: CASSAGQGYEQYF. The CDR3 DNA is TGTGCCAGCAGCGCGGGACAGGGCTACGAGCAGTACTTC.

The V gene is TRBV30, the J gene TRBJ1-2; D remains ambiguous. The germline gives CDR1 GTSNPN, CDR2 SVGIG (reference sequence). V lost 4 bases to trimming and J lost 4 bases, with 16 bases between them. The CDR3 is made up of 14 amino acids. This chain's CDR3 is CAWTEGESFYGYTF. CDR3 nucleotides: TGTGCCTGGACCGAGGGAGAGAGCTTCTATGGCTACACCTTC.